Shown below are 19 T cell receptor beta chains from a single sample sequenced in a study of blood T cell repertoires in COVID-19. Measured with immunoSEQ multiplex PCR; TCRdb has only the in-frame clones, and not every one. This sample has approximately 170,000 clones, with 70% to 90% found just once. Sample: peripheral blood. These receptors were collected from a woman aged 70 to 79 with acute or convalescent COVID-19.

The V gene is TRBV5-8, the J gene TRBJ1-1; 7 nucleotides line up with TRBD1. Trimming cost V 7 bases and J 3 bases; bases outside gene matches: 6. Germline CDR1 reads SGHTS; CDR2 reads YDEGEE. CDR3 length: 13 residues. Here the CDR3 reads CASSRRGHTEAFF. The CDR3 DNA is TGTGCCAGCTCAAGAAGGGGGCACACTGAAGCTTTCTTT.

The chain is built from TRBV6-1 and TRBJ2-2; D perhaps matches TRBD2 (6 bases). Germline V lookup: CDR1 MNHNS, CDR2 SASEGT. The V gene lost 4 bases and the J gene lost 7 bases, with 19 bases spanning the gap. The CDR3 is made up of 16 amino acids. The CDR3 loop reads CASSARDSRLGGELFF. As DNA, the CDR3 is TGTGCCAGCAGTGCGCGGGACTCTAGGTTGGGCGGGGAGCTGTTTTTT.

The V call is TRBV7-2, the J call TRBJ2-1; tentative D call: TRBD1 (5 bases). This CDR3 region has 13 residues. Trimming removed 8 bases at V and 4 bases at J, with 12 bases between. Germline loops: CDR1 SGHTA, CDR2 FQGNSA. The CDR3, as DNA: TGTGCCAGCGAGGACACCCAATACAATGAGCAGTTCTTC. Translated: CASEDTQYNEQFF.

In this sample, this clone turned up once. The gene calls are TRBV2 and TRBJ1-5; TRBD1 matches at 7 bases. Germline lookup yields CDR1 SNHLY and CDR2 FYNNEI. The CDR3 consists of 12 residues. CDR3 in amino acids: CATGTDIQPQHF. CDR3 nucleotides: TGTGCGACCGGGACAGATATACAGCCCCAGCATTTT.

This clone occurred once. V is TRBV27 and J is TRBJ1-3; 7 nucleotides line up with TRBD1. Germline V gives CDR1 MNHEY, CDR2 SMNVEV (reference sequence). J was trimmed by 0 bases and V by 3 bases; bases with no gene match: 5. The CDR3 spans 16 residues. The CDR3 protein is CASSLPGQTSGNTIYF. The CDR3 nucleotides read TGTGCCAGCAGTTTGCCGGGACAGACCTCTGGAAACACCATATATTTT.

The chain has TRBV29-1 and TRBJ1-1; perhaps TRBD1 as D (5 bases). Germline V gives CDR1 SQVTM, CDR2 ANQGSEA. The CDR3 is 14 residues long. V gave up 4 bases and J gave up 1 base, with 13 bases separating them. CDR3 sequence (DNA): TGCAGCGTTGTACCAGGGTTTAAGAACACTGAAGCTTTCTTT. It yields the protein CSVVPGFKNTEAFF.

The chain uses TRBV15 and TRBJ1-3; unclear D gene. Trimming took 0 bases from V and 0 from J, leaving 9 bases between them. The CDR3 is made up of 16 amino acids. The germline gives CDR1 LNHNV, CDR2 YYDKDF (reference sequence). CDR3 coding DNA: TGTGCCACCAGCAGAGATTTGAGCTACTCTGGAAACACCATATATTTT. Translated, it gives CATSRDLSYSGNTIYF.

The chain joins TRBV29-1 to TRBJ1-5; TRBD1 matches 7 bases. Germline V gene sequence: CDR1 SQVTM, CDR2 ANQGSEA. The CDR3 has 14 amino acids. V trimming: 6 bases; J trimming: 4 bases; junction bases outside the gene matches: 9. CDR3 protein: CSVGGQDRNQPQHF. The CDR3 bases are TGCAGCGTCGGTGGACAGGATAGAAATCAGCCCCAGCATTTT.

This chain links TRBV9 with TRBJ2-7; D perhaps matches TRBD1 (6 bases). V was shortened by 0 bases and J by 6 bases, with 13 bases between the two germline ends. The germline gives CDR1 SGDLS, CDR2 YYNGEE. The CDR3 spans 14 residues. CDR3 nucleotide sequence: TGTGCCAGCAGCGTAGATACAGGGATAAGCGAGCAGTACTTC. Amino acid sequence: CASSVDTGISEQYF.

The chain is built from TRBV11-3 and TRBJ2-1; tentatively, D is TRBD2 (6 bases). Looked up from germline, CDR1 is SGHNT and CDR2 is YENEEA. V was clipped by 5 bases and J by 9 bases, with 8 bases between them. The CDR3 runs 11 residues. The DNA of the CDR3 is TGTGCCAGCAGCCGGGGAGGTGAGCAGTTCTTC. Its protein product is CASSRGGEQFF. Supplemented by reference TRBV11-3 and TRBJ2-1, the full variable domain reads EAGVVQSPRYKIIEKKQPVAFWCNPISGHNTLYWYLQNLGQGPELLIRYENEEAVDDSQLPKDRFSAERLKGVDSTLKIQPAELGDSAVYLCASSRGGEQFFGPGTRLTVL.

This clone has a handful of counts. The chain couples TRBV19 to TRBJ1-4; no reliable D call. The CDR3 has 18 amino acids. V lost 10 bases to trimming and J lost 0 bases, with 24 bases between them. Looked up from germline, CDR1 is LNHDA and CDR2 is SQIVND (reference sequence). CDR3 loop: CATTDRPSRFATNEKLFF. DNA for the CDR3: TGTGCCACGACTGATAGGCCTAGTCGATTCGCAACTAATGAAAAACTGTTTTTT.

For the CDR3, the DNA is TGTGCCAGCTCACCACCTTCAGGTGGAGATACGCAGTATTTT. Its translation is CASSPPSGGDTQYF. J is TRBJ2-3 and V is TRBV18; D is unclear. This CDR3 has 14 residues. Germline-derived CDR1 and CDR2 are KGHSH and LQKENI. The germline V and J ends were trimmed by 0 bases and 5 bases, with 9 bases remaining between them.

The sample holds one count of this clone. The J gene is TRBJ2-1, the V gene TRBV6-2 or TRBV6-3; TRBD2 agrees at 11 bases. In germline, CDR1 is MNHEY, CDR2 SVGEGT. V lost 2 bases and J lost 4; bases outside the gene matches: 4. CDR3 size: 16 residues. The CDR3 bases are TGTGCCAGCAGTTACGGGACTAGCGGCCGGTACAATGAGCAGTTCTTC. Translating it yields CASSYGTSGRYNEQFF.

This clone was seen more than once but under ten times. The J gene is TRBJ2-1, the V gene TRBV29-1; 7 bases line up with TRBD1. The CDR3 has 15 amino acids. Germline trimming cut 5 bases from V and 7 bases from J; bases unmatched to any gene: 14. CDR1 and CDR2 from the germline V gene are SQVTM and ANQGSEA. The CDR3: CSVPRAQGSGNEQFF. The CDR3, as DNA: TGCAGCGTTCCCCGAGCACAGGGGTCTGGAAATGAGCAGTTCTTC.

The chain combines TRBV4-2 with TRBJ2-5; 7 bases are a match to TRBD1. Looked up from germline, CDR1 is LGHNA and CDR2 is YNFKEQ. V lost 4 bases, J lost 9 bases, and 17 bases stayed unmatched. There are 16 residues in the CDR3. The CDR3 coding sequence is TGTGCCAGCAGCCCCCCCCACACCGGGACAGCCCGTTCCCAGTACTTC. Protein sequence: CASSPPHTGTARSQYF.

The chain couples TRBV18 to TRBJ1-1; no reliable D call. Germline CDR1 reads KGHSH; CDR2 reads LQKENI. This CDR3 is 14 amino acids long. V was cut by 6 bases and J by 6 bases, with 17 bases left in between. The CDR3 region is CASSPSVEVPEAFF. CDR3 nucleotide sequence: TGTGCCAGCTCCCCCTCGGTAGAAGTCCCTGAAGCTTTCTTT.

J is TRBJ1-6 and V is TRBV7-8; D not certain. V lost 1 base to trimming and J lost 7 bases, with 11 bases between them. The CDR3 runs 15 residues. The V gene's germline CDR1 is SGHVS and CDR2 FQNEAQ. The CDR3: CASSLESSRNSPLHF. The CDR3 coding sequence is TGTGCCAGCAGCTTAGAAAGTTCTCGGAATTCACCCCTCCACTTT.

The chain carries TRBV19 and TRBJ1-2; D call uncertain. The germline gives CDR1 LNHDA, CDR2 SQIVND (reference sequence). Trimming took 3 bases from V and 0 from J, leaving 14 bases between them. This CDR3 contains 16 residues. The CDR3 DNA reads as TGTGCCAGTAGTATCCGGACGGGATCAGCTAACTATGGCTACACCTTC. This codes for CASSIRTGSANYGYTF.

In its sample, this clone was seen once. This chain joins TRBV5-1 and TRBJ2-3; tentatively, D is TRBD2 (6 bases). CDR3 size: 15 residues. Trimming removed 5 bases from V and 0 bases from J, with 13 bases in between. Germline V gives CDR1 SGHRS, CDR2 YFSETQ. The chain's CDR3 is CASRETGASTDTQYF. DNA for the CDR3: TGCGCCAGCAGGGAGACGGGAGCGAGCACAGATACGCAGTATTTT.